The clone carrying this TCR beta chain was seen repeatedly, ten times or more. Its specificity is not known. The authors produced TCR alpha and TCR beta cDNA libraries with sample barcodes and UMIs by 5'RACE using constant-segment primers. TCRdb re-called the 5' RACE reads with MiXCR, one entry per CDR3 protein. The sample includes hundreds of thousands of distinct CDR3 sequences, around 8% of them seen just once. The V gene's germline CDR1 is SGHDT and CDR2 YYEEEE. Trimming removed 0 bases at V and 5 bases at J, with 8 bases between. CDR3 length equals 13 residues. This sample is drawn from a study of T-cell memory formation after mild COVID-19. At the level of the study: TCR clusters were mostly donor specific. Study results and caveats: For contracting clones, CD4+ ones sat mainly in CM and EM, CD8+ in EMRA. Some SARS-CoV-2-responding clones were already detected in memory before infection.

This TCR was sampled from a man aged 18 to 35 who had mild COVID-19 (a few samples of this study predate the infection). Cell type and time point are not known. Material for sequencing was PBMCs or a T cell subset sorted from them (not recorded which). The J gene is TRBJ2-5, the V gene TRBV5-6; TRBD1 or TRBD2 may be the D gene (5 bases each). The CDR3 DNA reads TGTGCCAGCAGCTTGGGACAGCGGGAGACCCAGTACTTC. Translation gives CASSLGQRETQYF.